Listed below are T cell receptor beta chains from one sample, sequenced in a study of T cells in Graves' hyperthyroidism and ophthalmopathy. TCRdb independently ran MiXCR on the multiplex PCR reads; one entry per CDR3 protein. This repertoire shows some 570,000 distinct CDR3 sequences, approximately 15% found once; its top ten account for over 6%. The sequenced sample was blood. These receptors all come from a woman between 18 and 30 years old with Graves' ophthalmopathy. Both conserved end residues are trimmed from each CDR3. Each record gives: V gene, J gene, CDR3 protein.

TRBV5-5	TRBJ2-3	ASSFGGTGGTDTQY
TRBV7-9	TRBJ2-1	ASSTQGLAGGSYNEQF
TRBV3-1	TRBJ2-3	ASSQGEGLTDTQY
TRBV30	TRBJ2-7	AWSVPGTGSYEQY
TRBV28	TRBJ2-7	ASSRALRERGNEQY
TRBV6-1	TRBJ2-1	ATKPGQVDNEQF
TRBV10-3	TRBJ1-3	AIRTANSGRNTIY
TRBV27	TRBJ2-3	ASSLPGLRGTDTQY
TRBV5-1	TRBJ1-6	ASSLDGTVSPLH
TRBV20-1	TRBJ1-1	SASGLFTEAF
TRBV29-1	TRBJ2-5	SVEEGQGKGTQY
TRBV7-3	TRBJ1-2	ASSFGTGYGYT
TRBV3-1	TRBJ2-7	ASWGGDTYEQY
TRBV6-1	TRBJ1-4	ASRDGGGTTNEKLF
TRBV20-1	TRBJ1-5	SAVGTFNQPQH
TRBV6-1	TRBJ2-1	ASRGLAGAGGNEQF
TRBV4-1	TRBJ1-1	ASSHPGKSPEAF
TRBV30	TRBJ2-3	AWNVQGGTDTQY